One TCR beta chain is described in this entry. Its antigen has not been determined. Base qualities are not provided; no much larger clone lies one nucleotide away. Trimming costs V 6 bases and J 5 bases, and their ends lie 13 bases apart. The CDR3 runs 13 residues from the cysteine to the phenylalanine. The read is trimmed to its CDR3 DNA, 39 bases read in frame from base 1. The germline V gene (reference sequence) yields MNHEY for CDR1 and SMNVEV for CDR2. This sample stems from a study of OX40 agonist ivuxolimab in advanced cancers. Regarding the study in general: Ivuxolimab was an agonistic, fully human IgG2 monoclonal antibody directed against OX40 (CD134), a costimulatory receptor. Intravenous ivuxolimab was administered to patients every 2 weeks at six dose levels: 0.01, 0.1, 0.3, 1.5, 3 and 10 mg/kg. Of the roughly 54 dose-escalation patients, hepatocellular carcinoma was present in 19, melanoma in roughly 15, renal cell carcinoma in 9 and head and neck cancer in 9. In the dose-escalation cohort, 70% to 85% of patients were male, and the mean age was approximately 64 years, with a range of about 20 to 79. Prior anti-PD-1, anti-PD-L1 or anti-CTLA-4 therapy was permitted, and less than 45% of dose-escalation patients had received checkpoint inhibitors. Partial responses were achieved by three dose-escalation patients, of whom one had hepatocellular carcinoma and two had cutaneous melanoma. Peripheral TCRbeta sequencing was intended to test whether TCR sequence diversity was altered and clonal T-cell expansion was caused by ivuxolimab. The paper reports the monotherapy dose-escalation portion (N of about 54 patients) of the phase I ivuxolimab trial.

Patients with a history of autoimmune disease or receiving systemic immunosuppression were excluded from the trial. Peripheral blood for TCR sequencing was collected from all dose cohorts at baseline, on cycle 4 day 1, and on cycle 7 day 1. The samples were taken from a phase I, first-in-human, multicenter, open-label dose-escalation trial of ivuxolimab. Adults with locally advanced or metastatic melanoma, renal cell, hepatocellular, or head and neck squamous cell carcinoma were enrolled in the trial. Before TCR sequencing, CD4+ T cells and CD8+ T cells were sorted from peripheral blood as separate populations. Genomic DNA was extracted from sorted cells for sequencing of the TCRbeta CDR3 region. The immunoSEQ Assay was used for sequencing of TCRbeta CDR3 regions. TCRdb took this table from immuneACCESS and kept in-frame rearrangements with V and J called. Such tables lack part of the clones; where checked against another copy, unresolved V genes explain under half of the gap, and the rest is unexplained. This sample comprises some 150,000 clones, under 95% of them detected only once. The ten largest clones take up roughly 1% of the sample.

The paper's findings and limits, for the study overall: Low levels of normalized T-cell clonal expansion were also seen in some patients who did not respond. In the 0.1-3.0 mg/kg groups, partial responders had among the lowest normalized peripheral clonal expansion, particularly in CD8+ T cells. Antigen specificity was not determined for the clonally expanded peripheral T cells. At doses of 0.1 to 3.0 mg/kg, clonal expansion of both CD4+ and CD8+ blood T cells was observed from baseline to week 6. On average, CD8+ T cells showed more expanded clones than CD4+ T cells after ivuxolimab.

The sequence derives from an adult with an advanced solid tumor such as melanoma, head and neck, liver or kidney cancer. In this chain, TRBV27 is recombined with TRBJ1-2; TRBD1 might be the D gene, on 5 matching bases. Sequences were derived from CD4+ or CD8+ T cells sorted from blood, sampled in a trial of the OX40 agonist ivuxolimab. In nucleotides, the sequence is TGTGCCAGCAGCTCGCGGACAACTTATGGCTACACCTTC. This encodes CASSSRTTYGYTF.